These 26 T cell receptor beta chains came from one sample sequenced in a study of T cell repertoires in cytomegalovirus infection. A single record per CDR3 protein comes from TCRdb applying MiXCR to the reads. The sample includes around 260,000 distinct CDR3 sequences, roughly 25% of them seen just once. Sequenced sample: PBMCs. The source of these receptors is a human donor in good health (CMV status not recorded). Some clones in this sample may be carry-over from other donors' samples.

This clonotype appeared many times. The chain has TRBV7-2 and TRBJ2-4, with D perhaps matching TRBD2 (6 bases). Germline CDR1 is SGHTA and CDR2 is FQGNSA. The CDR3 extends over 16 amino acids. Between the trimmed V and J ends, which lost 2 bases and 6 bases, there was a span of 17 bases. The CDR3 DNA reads TGTGCCAGCAGCTTAAGACCGGGACTCCAGACAAACATTCAGTACTTC. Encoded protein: CASSLRPGLQTNIQYF.

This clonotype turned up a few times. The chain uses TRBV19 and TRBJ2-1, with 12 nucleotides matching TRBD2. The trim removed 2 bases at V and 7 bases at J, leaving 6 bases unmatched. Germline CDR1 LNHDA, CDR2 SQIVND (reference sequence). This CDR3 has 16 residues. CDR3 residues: CASSIKASGGVNEQFF. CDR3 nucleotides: TGTGCCAGTAGTATAAAGGCTAGCGGGGGGGTAAATGAGCAGTTCTTC.

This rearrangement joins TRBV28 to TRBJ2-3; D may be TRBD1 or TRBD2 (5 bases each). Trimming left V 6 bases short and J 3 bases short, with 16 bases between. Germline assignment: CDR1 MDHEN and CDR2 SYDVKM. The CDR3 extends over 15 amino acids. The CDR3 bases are TGTGCCAGCAGCTCCCCGGGACGCCTGACAGATACGCAGTATTTT. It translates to CASSSPGRLTDTQYF.

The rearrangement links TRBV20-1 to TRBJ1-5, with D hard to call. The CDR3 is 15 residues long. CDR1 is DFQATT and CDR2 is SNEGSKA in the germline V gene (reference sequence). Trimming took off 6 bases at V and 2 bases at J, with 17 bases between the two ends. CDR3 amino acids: CSATRLGRGNQPQHF. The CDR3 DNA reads TGCAGTGCAACCCGACTGGGCAGAGGCAATCAGCCCCAGCATTTT.

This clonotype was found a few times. The CDR3 spells CASSALRDRPYEQYF. CDR3 DNA: TGTGCCAGCAGTGCGCTCCGGGACAGACCCTACGAGCAGTACTTC. The chain is built from TRBV27 and TRBJ2-7, with 7 bases identical to TRBD1. Germline CDR1 reads MNHEY; CDR2 reads SMNVEV (reference sequence). The CDR3 covers 15 residues. Trimming cost V 5 bases and J 2 bases; bases outside gene matches: 9.

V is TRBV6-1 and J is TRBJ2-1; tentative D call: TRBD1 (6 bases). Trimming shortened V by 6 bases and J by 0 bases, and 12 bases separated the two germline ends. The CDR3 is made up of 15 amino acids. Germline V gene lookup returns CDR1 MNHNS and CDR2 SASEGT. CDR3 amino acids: CASSDTGSSYNEQFF. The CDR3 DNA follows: TGTGCCAGCAGCGATACAGGGAGCTCCTACAATGAGCAGTTCTTC.

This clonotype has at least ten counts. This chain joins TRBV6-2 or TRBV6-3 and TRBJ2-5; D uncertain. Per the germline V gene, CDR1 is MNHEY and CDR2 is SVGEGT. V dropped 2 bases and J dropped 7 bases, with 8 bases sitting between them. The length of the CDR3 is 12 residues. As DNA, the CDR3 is TGTGCCAGCAGTTACCTAAGATCGACCCAGTACTTC. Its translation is CASSYLRSTQYF.

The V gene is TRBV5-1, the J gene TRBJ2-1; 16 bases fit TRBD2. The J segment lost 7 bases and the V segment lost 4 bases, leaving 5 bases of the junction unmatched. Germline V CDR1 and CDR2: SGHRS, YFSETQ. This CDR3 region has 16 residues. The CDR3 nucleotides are TGCGCCAGCAGCGGCTTGGGACTAGCGGGGGGGAATGAGCAGTTCTTC. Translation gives CASSGLGLAGGNEQFF.

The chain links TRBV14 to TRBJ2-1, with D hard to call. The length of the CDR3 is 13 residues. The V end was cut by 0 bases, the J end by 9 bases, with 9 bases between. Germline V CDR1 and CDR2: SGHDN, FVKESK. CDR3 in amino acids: CASSQDPSGEQFF. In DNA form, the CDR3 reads TGTGCCAGCAGCCAAGATCCGTCCGGTGAGCAGTTCTTC.

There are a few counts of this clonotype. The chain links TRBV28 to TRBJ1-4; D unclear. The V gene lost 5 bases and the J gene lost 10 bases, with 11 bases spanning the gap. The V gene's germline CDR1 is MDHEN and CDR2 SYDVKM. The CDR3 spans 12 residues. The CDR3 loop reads CASSPRTRKLFF. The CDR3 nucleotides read TGTGCCAGCAGTCCTCGGACGCGAAAACTGTTTTTT.

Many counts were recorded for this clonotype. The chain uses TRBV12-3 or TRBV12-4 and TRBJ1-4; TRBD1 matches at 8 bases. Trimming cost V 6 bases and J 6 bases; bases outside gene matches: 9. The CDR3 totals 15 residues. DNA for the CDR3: TGTGCCAGCAGCCCCGACAGGGGACGAGATGAAAAACTGTTTTTT. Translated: CASSPDRGRDEKLFF.

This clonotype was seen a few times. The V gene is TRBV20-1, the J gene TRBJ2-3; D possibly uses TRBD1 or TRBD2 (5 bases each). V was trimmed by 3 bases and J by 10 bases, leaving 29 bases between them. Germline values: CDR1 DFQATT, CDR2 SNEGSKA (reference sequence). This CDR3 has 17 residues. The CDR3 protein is CSASARGSGPVLDAQYF. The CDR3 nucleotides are TGCAGTGCTAGCGCCCGGGGATCGGGGCCCGTGTTGGATGCGCAGTATTTT.

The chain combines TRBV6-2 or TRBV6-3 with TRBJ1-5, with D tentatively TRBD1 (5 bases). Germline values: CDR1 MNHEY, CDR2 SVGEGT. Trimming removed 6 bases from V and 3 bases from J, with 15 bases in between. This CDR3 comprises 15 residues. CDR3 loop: CASRPTGILNQPQHF. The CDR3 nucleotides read TGTGCCAGCAGGCCCACAGGAATTCTCAATCAGCCCCAGCATTTT.

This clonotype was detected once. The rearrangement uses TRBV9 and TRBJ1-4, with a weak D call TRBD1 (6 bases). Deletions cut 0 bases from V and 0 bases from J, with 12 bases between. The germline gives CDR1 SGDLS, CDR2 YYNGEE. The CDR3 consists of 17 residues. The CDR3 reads CASSVASGVATNEKLFF. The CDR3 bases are TGTGCCAGCAGCGTAGCTTCAGGGGTTGCAACTAATGAAAAACTGTTTTTT.

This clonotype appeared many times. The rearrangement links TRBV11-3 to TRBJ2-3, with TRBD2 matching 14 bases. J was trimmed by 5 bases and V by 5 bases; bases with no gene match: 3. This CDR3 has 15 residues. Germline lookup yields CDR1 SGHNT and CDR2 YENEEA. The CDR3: CASSLGTSGRDTQYF. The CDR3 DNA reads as TGTGCCAGCAGCCTCGGGACTAGCGGGAGAGATACGCAGTATTTT.

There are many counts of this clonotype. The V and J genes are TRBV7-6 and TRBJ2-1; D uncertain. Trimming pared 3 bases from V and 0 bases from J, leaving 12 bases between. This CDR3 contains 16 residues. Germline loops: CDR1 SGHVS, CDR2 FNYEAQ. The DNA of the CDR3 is TGTGCCAGCAGCTTCTTTAGCCTCAGCTCCTACAATGAGCAGTTCTTC. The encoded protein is CASSFFSLSSYNEQFF.

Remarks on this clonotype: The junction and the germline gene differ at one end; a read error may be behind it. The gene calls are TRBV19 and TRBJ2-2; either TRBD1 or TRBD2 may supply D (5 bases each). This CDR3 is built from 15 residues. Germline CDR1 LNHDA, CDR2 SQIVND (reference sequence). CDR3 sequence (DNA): TGTGCCAGTAATATAGGGACGGCAAACACCGGGGAGCTGTTTTTT. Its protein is CASNIGTANTGELFF.

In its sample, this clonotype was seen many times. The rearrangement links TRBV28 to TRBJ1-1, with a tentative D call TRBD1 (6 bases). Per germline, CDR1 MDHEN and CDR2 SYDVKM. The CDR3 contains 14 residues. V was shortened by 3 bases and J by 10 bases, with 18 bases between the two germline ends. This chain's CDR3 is CASSFGTLMGVAFF. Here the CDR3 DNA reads TGTGCCAGCAGTTTCGGGACACTTATGGGGGTAGCTTTCTTT.

DNA of the CDR3: TGTGCCAGCAGCTCGAATTACGGGCGGAATAGCAATCAGCCCCAGCATTTT. It codes for CASSSNYGRNSNQPQHF. This sequence joins TRBV5-6 and TRBJ1-5; D unresolved. Germline V CDR1 and CDR2: SGHDT, YYEEEE. V lost 3 bases, J lost 0 bases, and 16 bases lay in between. The length of the CDR3 is 17 residues.

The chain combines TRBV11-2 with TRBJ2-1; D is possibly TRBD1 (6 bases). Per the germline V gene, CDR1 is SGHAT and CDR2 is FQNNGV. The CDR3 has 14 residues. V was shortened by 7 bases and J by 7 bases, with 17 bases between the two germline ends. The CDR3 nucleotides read TGTGCCAGCACCGCGCCCGGTAGGGGGAATGAGCAGTTCTTC. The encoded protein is CASTAPGRGNEQFF.

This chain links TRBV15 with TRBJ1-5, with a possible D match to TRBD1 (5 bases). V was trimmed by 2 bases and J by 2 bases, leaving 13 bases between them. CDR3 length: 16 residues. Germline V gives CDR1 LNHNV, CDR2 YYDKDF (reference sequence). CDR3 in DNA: TGTGCCACCAGCAGAACCGCCCAGGGAGGCAATCAGCCCCAGCATTTT. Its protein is CATSRTAQGGNQPQHF.

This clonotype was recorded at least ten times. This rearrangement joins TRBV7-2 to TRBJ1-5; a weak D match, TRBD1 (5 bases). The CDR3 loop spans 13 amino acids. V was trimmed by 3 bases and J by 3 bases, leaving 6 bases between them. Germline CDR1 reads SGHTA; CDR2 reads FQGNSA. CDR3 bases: TGTGCCAGCAGCTTGGGGGACAATCAGCCCCAGCATTTT. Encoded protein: CASSLGDNQPQHF.

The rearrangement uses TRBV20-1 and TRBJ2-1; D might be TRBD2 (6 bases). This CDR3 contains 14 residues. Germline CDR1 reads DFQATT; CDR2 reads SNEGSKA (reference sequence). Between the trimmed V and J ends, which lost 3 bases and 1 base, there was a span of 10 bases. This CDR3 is CSASDGRSYNEQFF. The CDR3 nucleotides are TGCAGTGCTAGTGACGGGAGATCCTACAATGAGCAGTTCTTC.

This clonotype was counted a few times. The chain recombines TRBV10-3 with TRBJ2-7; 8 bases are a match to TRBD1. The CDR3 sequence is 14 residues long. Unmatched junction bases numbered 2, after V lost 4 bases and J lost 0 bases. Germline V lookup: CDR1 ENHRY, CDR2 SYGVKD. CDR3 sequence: CAISVDRDSYEQYF. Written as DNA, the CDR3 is TGTGCCATCAGTGTGGACAGGGACTCCTACGAGCAGTACTTC.

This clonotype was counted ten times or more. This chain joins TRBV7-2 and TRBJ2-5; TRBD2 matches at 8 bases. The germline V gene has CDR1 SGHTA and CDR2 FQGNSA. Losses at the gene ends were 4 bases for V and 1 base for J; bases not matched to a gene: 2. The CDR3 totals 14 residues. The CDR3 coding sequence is TGTGCCAGCAGCTCAGCGGGGGCCCAAGAGACCCAGTACTTC. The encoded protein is CASSSAGAQETQYF.

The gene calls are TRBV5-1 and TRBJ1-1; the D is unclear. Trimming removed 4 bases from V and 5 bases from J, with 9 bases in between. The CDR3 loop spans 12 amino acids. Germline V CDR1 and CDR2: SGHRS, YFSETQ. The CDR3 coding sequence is TGCGCCAGCAGCCCAATAGGGACTGAAGCTTTCTTT. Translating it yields CASSPIGTEAFF.